Listed below are T cell receptor beta chains from one sample, sequenced in a study of T cells in localized non-small cell lung cancer. The method was immunoSEQ multiplex PCR; TCRdb's version includes in-frame clones alone and lacks a portion of them. The sample records tens of thousands of clones, about four fifths being singletons. The sample here was peripheral blood, taken before any cancer treatment. All receptors derive from a female donor of 60 years or more with stage II squamous cell lung carcinoma. Each CDR3 is given with its conserved first and last residue. A D gene is named only where the DNA matches it firmly. Clone size is stated in some rows and not others, as once, few, many or a class when expanded.

clone_size,d_call,cdr3_length,j_call,v_call,cdr3_nt,cdr3_aa
-,-,13,TRBJ1-1,TRBV19,TGTGCCAGTAGCCACGAGATGAACACTGAAGCTTTCTTT,CASSHEMNTEAFF
once,TRBD1,15,TRBJ2-2,TRBV6-1,TGTGCCAGCAGCCACGGACAGGGACGCACCGGGGAGCTGTTTTTT,CASSHGQGRTGELFF
-,-,18,TRBJ1-5,TRBV7-2,TGTGCCAGCAGCTTATTACCGGGGATGGGGGCAGGCAATCAGCCCCAGCATTTT,CASSLLPGMGAGNQPQHF
once,-,14,TRBJ1-5,TRBV30,TGTGCCTGGAGTGTAGGACGGCCGAATCAGCCCCAGCATTTT,CAWSVGRPNQPQHF
-,TRBD1,15,TRBJ2-6,TRBV19,TGTGCCAGTGCTCTCGACAGGGCTGGGGCCAACGTCCTGACTTTC,CASALDRAGANVLTF
-,-,13,TRBJ1-6,TRBV7-6,TGTGCCAGCAGCTTAGCGACGGGCTCACCCCTCCACTTT,CASSLATGSPLHF
-,-,14,TRBJ1-1,TRBV6-1,TGTGCCAGCAGGGACGGAATAGGGGTAGTTGAAGCTTTCTTT,CASRDGIGVVEAFF
-,TRBD1,15,TRBJ1-2,TRBV9,TGTGCCAGCAGCATCCAAGGGGACAGTCTCTATGGCTACACCTTC,CASSIQGDSLYGYTF
-,TRBD1,14,TRBJ1-2,TRBV19,TGTGCCAGTAGTCCGAGGACAGGGCCCTATGGCTACACCTTC,CASSPRTGPYGYTF
-,TRBD2,18,TRBJ2-2,TRBV5-1,TGCGCCAGCAGCTTCCGGACTAGCGGGGGACTGAACACCGGGGAGCTGTTTTTT,CASSFRTSGGLNTGELFF
-,-,14,TRBJ1-2,TRBV7-7,TGCGCCAGCAGCCAAGATCGGCTAACCGGTGGCTACACCTTC,CASSQDRLTGGYTF
-,-,17,TRBJ1-6,TRBV5-1,TGCGCCAGCAGCTTGGCCCTCTTCAGGGATAATAATTCACCCCTCCACTTT,CASSLALFRDNNSPLHF
many,-,16,TRBJ1-2,TRBV30,TGTGCCTGGAGTGACCTCTCGGGCAGCCCCCTTTATGGCTACACCTTC,CAWSDLSGSPLYGYTF
-,TRBD1,13,TRBJ1-2,TRBV27,TGTGCCAGCAGTTCCCGACAGGGTCAGCGCTACACCTTC,CASSSRQGQRYTF
few,-,18,TRBJ2-7,TRBV4-3,TGCGCCAGCAGCCCCCAAATTATCGGGGGTTATAGGTCCTACGAGCAGTACTTC,CASSPQIIGGYRSYEQYF
once,-,14,TRBJ2-7,TRBV6-6,TGTGCCAGCAGTTCCACGGGGTACTACTACGAGCAGTACTTC,CASSSTGYYYEQYF
-,-,13,TRBJ2-7,TRBV7-9,TGTGCCAGCAGCTTGCTTGGGTCCTACGAGCAGTACTTC,CASSLLGSYEQYF
-,-,13,TRBJ1-1,TRBV25-1,TGTGCCAGCCTAAATAGCCTGAACACTGAAGCTTTCTTT,CASLNSLNTEAFF
-,-,13,TRBJ2-3,TRBV10-1,TGCGCCAGCAGTGAGTCGAGTAGCTATACGCAGTATTTT,CASSESSSYTQYF
-,TRBD1,13,TRBJ1-2,TRBV4-3,TGCACCAGCAGCAAGGGACAGGGGGCGGGCTACACCTTC,CTSSKGQGAGYTF
-,TRBD1,15,TRBJ2-7,TRBV5-1,TGCGCCAGCAGCTCCCAGGGACAGGGGAACTACGAGCAGTACTTC,CASSSQGQGNYEQYF
-,-,14,TRBJ2-5,TRBV7-2,TGTGCCAGCAGCTTAGTTGGGAAAACTGCGACCCAGTACTTC,CASSLVGKTATQYF
-,-,16,TRBJ2-7,TRBV5-1,TGCGCCAGCAAGTCGGCCGGGGACCTCCTCTCCTACGAGCAGTACTTC,CASKSAGDLLSYEQYF
-,-,13,TRBJ2-2,TRBV7-3,TGTGCCAGCAGCGAAGGGCACACCGGGGAGCTGTTTTTT,CASSEGHTGELFF
-,TRBD1,13,TRBJ1-2,TRBV29-1,TGCAGCGCGGATACAGGGGATAACTATGGCTACACCTTC,CSADTGDNYGYTF
-,-,15,TRBJ1-1,TRBV18,TGTGCCAGCTCATCCACAGCCTTTATGAACACTGAAGCTTTCTTT,CASSSTAFMNTEAFF
-,-,15,TRBJ1-4,TRBV7-2,TGTGCCAGCAGCTTAGCTGGGCAGATTAATGAAAAACTGTTTTTT,CASSLAGQINEKLFF
-,-,14,TRBJ2-1,TRBV7-2,TGTGCCAGCAGCCACAGGGAAGCCTACAATGAGCAGTTCTTC,CASSHREAYNEQFF
-,-,14,TRBJ1-5,TRBV11-2,TGTGCCAGCAGCCGCGCCTTCAGAAATCAGCCCCAGCATTTT,CASSRAFRNQPQHF
-,-,17,TRBJ1-3,TRBV7-9,TGTGCCAGCAGCGGCTACCTCTCGGACAGACCTGGAAACACCATATATTTT,CASSGYLSDRPGNTIYF
-,-,13,TRBJ2-2,TRBV6-5,TGTGCCAGCAGGGGACTTTATCCCGGGGAGCTGTTTTTT,CASRGLYPGELFF
-,-,16,TRBJ2-7,TRBV5-6,TGTGCCAGCAGCTTAGGGCAGATCTATAGCTCCTACGAGCAGTACTTC,CASSLGQIYSSYEQYF
-,-,15,TRBJ2-1,TRBV6-1,TGTGCCAGCAGTGGACGGGAGGACAGTTACAATGAGCAGTTCTTC,CASSGREDSYNEQFF
once,TRBD1,15,TRBJ2-7,TRBV5-1,TGCGCCAGCAGCTCTGGGACAGGGGGGACGAGCGAGCAGTACTTC,CASSSGTGGTSEQYF
-,-,14,TRBJ1-3,TRBV15,TGTGCCACCCGACGAGGGGTCTCTGGAAACACCATATATTTT,CATRRGVSGNTIYF
-,-,15,TRBJ2-3,TRBV25-1,TGTGCCAGCAGTGCCGGGACGGCTCTTTCCGATACGCAGTATTTT,CASSAGTALSDTQYF
few,-,16,TRBJ1-3,TRBV5-1,TGCGCCAGCAGCTTGGCCTCGACAGGCTCTGGAAACACCATATATTTT,CASSLASTGSGNTIYF
-,-,14,TRBJ1-1,TRBV27,TGTGCCAGCAGTTTTGGGTTGGGTAACACTGAAGCTTTCTTT,CASSFGLGNTEAFF
-,-,15,TRBJ1-1,TRBV4-3,TGCGCCAGCAGCCTCCTCTCTGGGGCGGTCACTGAAGCTTTCTTT,CASSLLSGAVTEAFF
-,TRBD1,15,TRBJ1-1,TRBV27,TGTGCCAGCAGAGCCCCGGGACAGGGGATTGCGGAAGCTTTCTTT,CASRAPGQGIAEAFF
-,-,15,TRBJ2-6,TRBV7-7,TGTGCCAGCAGCTTAGGCAGCTCTGGGGCCAACGTCCTGACTTTC,CASSLGSSGANVLTF
-,-,14,TRBJ2-1,TRBV29-1,TGCAGCATCCAACGACAGAACTCCTACAATGAGCAGTTCTTC,CSIQRQNSYNEQFF